A single T cell receptor (beta chain) is shown here with its context. The data originate from a study of blood T cell repertoires in COVID-19. The overall study: The United States, Italy and Spain supplied acute and convalescent COVID-19 samples. PBMCs, B-cell-depleted T cells, or T cells were the source of the cDNA or gDNA that made up the material.

Original methodology: How many nucleated cells were present was estimated from reference gene primer amplification. Clones were sequenced by immunoSEQ multiplex PCR, and TCRdb holds only the in-frame ones, with some missing. The DNA was the basis for D and trimming; V, J and clone size are from that table. Of about 160,000 clones in the sample, approximately 90% were seen once. CDR3 length equals 17 residues. From germline, CDR1 is MGHRA and CDR2 YSYEKL. The V and J ends lost 0 bases and 2 bases respectively, with 17 bases between them. This TCR derives from a man younger than 35 with acute or convalescent COVID-19. J is TRBJ2-7 and V is TRBV4-1; D is uncertain. The sequenced sample consisted of peripheral blood. The CDR3 region is CASSQDSSWAEPYEQYF. In DNA form, the CDR3 reads TGCGCCAGCAGCCAAGACTCCTCCTGGGCAGAACCCTACGAGCAGTACTTC.